This T cell receptor (beta chain) was recorded in a study of shared clonotypes between healthy human individuals (dated by TCRdb to about 2020). Notes on the research overall: A few men and two women, aged 18 to 49 years, made up the cohort. For each donor, three plates each were used for CD4 naive and CD4 memory, two plates were used for CD8 naive, and one plate was used for CD8 memory. The study deeply sequenced blood TCR repertoires of several healthy adults to estimate repertoire size and the extent of clonotype sharing between individuals. Libraries were prepared and TCR repertoires were sequenced by different laboratories using diverse techniques, in order to increase sequencing depth and limit assay-specific biases. Per donor, leukapheresis produced somewhere between about 0.8 and 9 billion PBMCs.

Summary of the overall study and its limitations: Compared with non-shared clonotypes, the clonotypes found in all four sorted-subset donors had higher generation probabilities. Across a handful of donors, approximately 5% of naive CD4, approximately 3.6% of naive CD8, roughly 2.2% of memory CD4, and 0.3% to 0.45% of memory CD8 clonotypes were shared. Because the study included only a small number of donors, the genetic and exposure-history diversity represented was limited. Rarefaction of sorted-subset datasets indicated incomplete sequencing despite the large sequencing depth. Naive subsets generally had larger estimated clonotype richness than memory subsets did. Sampling was restricted to blood, and TCR repertoires in tissues likely differ from the TCR repertoires found in blood. Based on pairwise subsampling, the degree of clonotype sharing among donors was expected to be affected by sequencing depth.

Donors were healthy HIV-negative adults with no recently reported acute infections or vaccinations. Only Caucasian adults living in Nashville, Tennessee, USA were represented among the donors. CD4+ T cells were enriched through magnetic negative selection, after which naive cells were positively selected on CD45RA and the remaining negative fraction served as the memory subset. Blood was collected by leukapheresis, and PBMCs were isolated by Ficoll-Histopaque density gradient centrifugation and then cryopreserved in liquid nitrogen vapor phase. Analytical flow cytometry was used to check the purity and quantity of each magnetically sorted T cell population. Each sorted fraction had its genomic DNA isolated and then quantified by UV absorbance on a Nanodrop 2000c. V lost 8 bases and J lost 8 bases; the stretch between them is 15 bases long. Based on the germline V gene, the CDR1 and CDR2 sequences are WSHSY and SAAADI. From its cysteine to its phenylalanine, the CDR3 spans 13 amino acids. The read is trimmed to its CDR3 DNA, 39 bases read in frame from base 1.

Concerning this clone: It lacks a known antigen. The sample holds no much larger clone one base away, and base qualities are not on file.

Using the deep immunoSEQ assay, multiplex PCR amplified TCR CDR3 regions from genomic DNA. For each cell subset, the extracted genomic DNA was distributed evenly across all wells of several immunoSEQ 96-well plates, and each plate served as one replicate. For sorted subsets, roughly 200 ng genomic DNA, equal to 25,000 to 35,000 T cell genomes, was loaded into each replicate PCR. The purified libraries were quantified using a Qubit 3.0 fluorometer, sized with a Bioanalyzer 2100, and then quantified again using the KAPA Library Quantification kit. A separate single-read 150-cycle Illumina NextSeq 550 flow cell was used to sequence each immunoSEQ 96-well plate. The authors' pipeline ran thus. The immunoSEQ output contained only junctional sequences without quality scores, so filtering could not match that applied to full-length reads. Sequences were annotated with PyIR, a Python wrapper for IgBLAST v1.9, using IMGT germline references to assign V/J genes and CDR3. Reads were filtered out if the reads had weak V/J assignments (E-value above 1e-6), no CDR3, stop codons, out-of-frame junctions, or ambiguous translated residues. V3J clonotypes were defined as sequences sharing an identical inferred V gene, J gene, and CDR3 amino acid sequence. Percentage overlap between repertoires was computed as shared unique clonotypes divided by the size of the smaller repertoire. Richness of each repertoire was evaluated using RTK rarefaction, the Chao1 estimator, and Recon v2.1 estimates of unobserved clonotypes. Generation probabilities were computed with OLGA for all TCRbeta clonotypes obtained by the gDNA method from a handful of donors. TCRdb limited this immuneACCESS table to in-frame rearrangements with V and J called. A share of clones is missing; checked studies link under half to unresolved V genes, and the rest is unexplained. D and trimming come from the DNA, and the V and J calls and clone size come from that table. This sample lists roughly 1.5 million clones; approximately 98% were detected once. The top ten clonotypes cover approximately 0.44% of the sample.

Sample: naive CD4+ T cells sorted from blood. Taken with the paper, the label for cell subset or site translates to: CD45RA+ positively selected. This TCR derives from a man aged 25 to 45 in good health. The rearranged segments are TRBV10-2 and TRBJ2-2; TRBD2 is a possible D gene, resting on 6 matching bases. The CDR3 amino acid sequence is: CASVGRGKGELFF. The sequenced DNA is TGCGCCAGCGTAGGACGGGGGAAAGGGGAGCTGTTTTTT.